This T cell receptor beta chain derives from a study of cytomegalovirus exposure and HLA in healthy donors (dated by TCRdb to the late 2010s). Broadly, across the study: According to an earlier analysis of 587 of the donors, some 180 million T cells yielded 100 million or so unique TCR beta sequences and approximately 300 Gb of sequence data. About 300 gigabases of sequencing data and tens of millions of unique TCR sequences were included in an early release covering about 620 HLA-typed donors. Among the roughly 400 genotyped donors, 81% belonged to the genetic ancestry cluster associated with self-reported Caucasian donors. The study aimed to test whether cataloging public T cell receptors could reveal signatures of past pathogen exposure. Using immunosequencing, the study profiled T cell repertoires from 500 to 800 subjects and related those repertoires to cytomegalovirus serostatus. Besides the first cohort of 550 to 750 subjects, a separate validation cohort made up of over a hundred different subjects was used. To predict cytomegalovirus infection status, the study brought together high-throughput TCR immunosequencing, statistical association of individual TCRs with disease status, and machine learning. A later analysis re-examined previously published TCR beta repertoires from around 670 donors and added high-resolution HLA genotyping to investigate patterns of TCR occurrence. The later analysis used no new phenotypic data to find candidate immune exposures, relying instead on TCR beta sequences and their occurrence across donors. An earlier analysis of 587 of the donors used high-throughput TCR beta sequencing to judge whether each TCR beta V gene segment behaved as functional or pseudogenic. Donor age, sex, ethnicity and CMV serostatus were compiled alongside the repertoire data. Genome-wide SNP genotypes for about 65% of the roughly 670 donors were used in a later genetic analysis, which treated that subset as a discovery cohort. All discovery cohort repertoires had been generated using a single sequencing platform. Both class I and class II loci were covered by HLA typing, at four-digit resolution. The number of typed donors differed by locus: about 620-640 for A, B, C, DRB1 and DQB1; approximately 520 for DQA1; 606 for DPA1; and around 470 for DPB1. Four to six DR-DQ haplotypes were handled as single units for association and clustering, since linkage in the cohort was strong. On average, about 200,000 unique TCR beta nucleotide sequences were sequenced per donor among 398 genotyped donors of the cohort, with roughly 18% of those sequences being non-productive. Results the study describes overall, beyond this receptor: Because HLA typing was unavailable for some donors at each locus, only the typed subset was used in association tests. A cluster of highly shared sequence variants was judged likely to represent a technical artifact of the sequencing pipeline. The classifier was reported to diagnose cytomegalovirus status with high specificity and sensitivity in both the original and validation cohorts. In a later analysis, HLA-associated TCR beta chains showed more clonal expansion and lower generation probabilities than non-associated chains that were equally common. The study gave a list of 150 to 200 TCR beta chains associated with cytomegalovirus. A later genetic analysis associated a missense DCLRE1C variant with V-gene and J-gene trimming of TCR beta chains, and an independent cohort replicated the association. In vitro tests confirmed that a few of the cytomegalovirus-associated TCR beta chains recognize cytomegalovirus antigens. Most TCR sequences were seen in very few donors, while some public TCRs were found in many individuals. In a later analysis, around 15,000 TCR beta sequences were associated with specific HLA alleles at a false discovery rate of 0.05. Over 15 rarely observed V segments, including chromosome 9 orphons, were excluded from the earlier analysis of some 590 of the donors because counts were too low. In a later analysis, the rate of TCR association differed among HLA loci, with DRB1 alleles having the most associated TCRs and HLA-C alleles having the fewest. Several of the top co-occurrence clusters appeared to be linked to parvovirus B19, influenza, CMV and Epstein-Barr virus, according to a later analysis. CMV serostatus was the only immune exposure information available for the cohort. Correlated functional status among segregating V segments might reflect linkage disequilibrium, but an unknown experimental factor could not be ruled out. The presence/absence analyses assumed that sequencing depth was roughly uniform across donors, and that assumption may not be true. This cohort had only TCR beta chains sequenced, and the lack of alpha or paired-chain data limited which features could be detected. It was suggested by the authors that the approach could potentially be generalized to other disease states and immunological phenotypes. A later analysis found that most CMV-associated TCR beta chains appeared HLA-restricted, with HLA associations seemingly driven largely by CMV exposure. Compared with the roughly 670-donor mean, donors in an Asian-associated ancestry cluster had fewer N-insertions in productive TCRs, according to a later genetic analysis. Broadly in line with IMGT annotations, most TCR beta V segments showed up in productive rearrangements about 87% or about 30% of the time in an earlier analysis of a few hundred of the donors. Some IMGT-functional V segments, including TRBV6-2 and TRBV6-3, could not be distinguished by the 87-base-pair reads and were therefore excluded. When HLA alleles, especially DR and DQ, strongly co-occurred, attributing TCR associations to individual alleles was difficult. A further reported finding was that TCR beta sequences accurately predicted the HLA-A and HLA-B alleles for most subjects in the first cohort.

This clone was counted only a few times. The clone's antigen remains unknown. No quality values exist for individual bases; no much larger clone is one base distant. The cohort was made up of 500 to 850 healthy bone marrow donors. At the time of sampling, every cohort member was nominally healthy, though immune exposures that went unrecorded were likely present. The donor tested CMV seronegative, placing the donor among the approximately 400 seronegative members of the cohort. Every donor gave a peripheral blood sample, and the peripheral blood mononuclear cells from that sample were used for TCR beta sequencing. Genomic DNA was extracted from the blood cell samples with the Qiagen DNeasy Blood Extraction Kit. Library preparation was by the immunoSEQ multiplex PCR assay. For the multiplex PCR, a mixture combining 60 forward primers for TCR Vbeta segments and 13 reverse primers for TCR Jbeta segments was used. Amplification of the CDR3 region of rearranged TCR beta genes was performed with a multiplex PCR assay on genomic DNA. Amplified TCR beta libraries were sequenced as 87-base-pair reads on the Illumina HiSeq System. Regarding the original processing steps: In a later analysis, tens of millions of unique TCR beta chains were counted across the roughly 700 repertoires, and approximately 9.9 million of these chains were shared by at least two donors. To remove PCR and sequencing errors, raw reads were error-corrected and collapsed into unique sequences using a nearest-neighbor algorithm that merged closely related sequences. CDR3 sequences were aligned to IMGT reference sequences to assign V, D and J gene segments. For a sequence to be retained, a match of at least six nucleotides to both a V gene segment and a J gene segment was required. A rearrangement counted as productive if the CDR3 had no stop codons and remained in frame with V and J, and every other rearrangement counted as non-productive. Following IMGT convention, CDR3 was defined as the stretch from the second conserved V-encoded cysteine to the conserved J-encoded phenylalanine. The earlier analysis of 587 of the donors excluded sequences that lacked an unambiguous match to a single V gene segment. An earlier analysis of around 600 of the donors classified V segments as functional when productive rearrangements were above 56.7% and as segregating when the standard deviation between donors was above 5%. A statistical classification framework was developed to diagnose cytomegalovirus status using the catalog of TCR beta chain sequences. V and J gene assignment, in a later analysis, came from comparing TCR nucleotide sequences with IMGT/GENE-DB human TR gene sequences. In a later analysis, CDR3 sequences and most-parsimonious VDJ recombination scenarios were assigned using the TCRdist pipeline. In a later analysis, each TCR beta chain was defined by its CDR3 amino acid sequence together with its V-gene family, and reads without a unique V-gene family were excluded. As a way to deal with suspected cross-contamination and a sequencing artifact, a later analysis dropped hundreds of nucleotide sequences that were highly shared and had low generation probability. A later analysis calculated a clonal expansion index for each public chain from normalized within-repertoire ranks of inferred template counts. In a later analysis, generation probabilities were computed using a VDJ recombination model fitted to out-of-frame rearrangements, and the results were checked against IGoR. In a later analysis, TCR-TCR, TCR-HLA and TCR-CMV co-occurrence was scored with hypergeometric tests, and a repertoire-size bias correction was applied to TCR pairs. In a later analysis, false discovery rates were estimated by permuting HLA or CMV assignments 20 times. In a later analysis, co-occurring TCRs were grouped with DBSCAN, and TCRdist sequence similarity was added when clustering was performed within HLA-allele-positive subsets. Co-occurrence clustering excluded repertoires with fewer than 30,000 or more than 120,000 public chains, plus five with anomalous nucleotide sharing. Not all clones reach the TCRdb copy of this immuneACCESS table, which keeps in-frame sequences only. Checked studies attribute under half of the gap to unresolved V genes and leave the rest unexplained. D and trimming were read from the DNA, whereas the V and J calls and clone size are those reported in that table. This sample gives more than 95,000 clones in total; 70% to 80% of them show up just once. Clones ranked in the top ten supply approximately 2% of the sample.

Measured from the cysteine to the phenylalanine, the CDR3 is 16 residues long. Only CDR3 DNA remains: 48 bases, in frame from the first base. Trimming costs V 0 bases and J 6 bases, and their ends lie 18 bases apart. CDR1 MGHRA and CDR2 YSYEKL are derived from the germline V gene. The chain employs TRBV4-1 and TRBJ2-7; TRBD1 is a possible D gene, resting on 5 matching bases. The sequenced sample consisted of PBMCs. The TCR sequence derives from a man aged 25 to 40 in good health and CMV-seronegative. CDR3 protein: CASSQDPAGLKSEQYF. In nucleotide form, the sequence is TGCGCCAGCAGCCAAGATCCGGCAGGGCTGAAATCCGAGCAGTACTTC.